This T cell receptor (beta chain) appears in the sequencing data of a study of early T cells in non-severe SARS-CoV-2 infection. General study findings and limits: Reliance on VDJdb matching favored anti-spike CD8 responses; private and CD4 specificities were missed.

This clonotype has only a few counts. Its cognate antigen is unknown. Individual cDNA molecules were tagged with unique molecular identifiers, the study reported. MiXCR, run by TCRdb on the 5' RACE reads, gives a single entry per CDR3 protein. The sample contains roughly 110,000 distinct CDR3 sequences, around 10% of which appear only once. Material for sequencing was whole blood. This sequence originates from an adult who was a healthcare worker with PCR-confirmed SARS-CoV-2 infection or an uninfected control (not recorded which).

The CDR3 DNA sequence: TGTGCCAGCAGCTTAGATTCGCGGACTAACACCGGGGAGCTGTTTTTT. It specifies CASSLDSRTNTGELFF. The chain joins TRBV7-2 to TRBJ2-2; D is possibly TRBD2 (5 bases). Germline loops: CDR1 SGHTA, CDR2 FQGNSA. V was cut by 1 base and J by 2 bases, with 11 bases left in between. The CDR3 consists of 16 residues.